This T cell receptor beta chain was documented in a study of shared clonotypes between healthy human individuals. Using immunoSEQ multiplex PCR, the repertoire was profiled, and TCRdb retains in-frame clones only, with some absent. The table includes some 2,000,000 clones, about 94% detected once. The junction had 8 bases not matched to a gene; V was cut back by 0 bases and J by 2 bases. Germline CDR1 and CDR2: MGHRA and YSYEKL. The CDR3 totals 17 residues. CD45RO-negative CD8 cells positively selected for CCR7 made up the naive population, which excluded terminally differentiated effector memory CD45RA+ cells.

This chain connects TRBV4-1 to TRBJ2-7; 9 bases match TRBD1. The origin of this receptor is a man in his late teens or twenties in good health. Sample: naive CD8+ T cells sorted from blood. For the CDR3, the DNA is TGCGCCAGCAGCCAAGATTTCGCGGGACAGGGACCCTACGAGCAGTACTTC. As protein: CASSQDFAGQGPYEQYF.